This T cell receptor beta chain was identified during a study of T cell responses to AZD1222 COVID-19 vaccine. The table came from immunoSEQ multiplex PCR; TCRdb's copy has only in-frame clones and leaves some out. The sample has roughly 140,000 clones, approximately 86% seen once. Trimming shortened V by 5 bases and J by 5 bases, and 15 bases separated the two germline ends. CDR1 is MNHEY, CDR2 SVGAGI, per germline. The CDR3 extends over 14 amino acids. About this clone itself: Its antigen is as yet unknown.

Findings of the study overall: Clonal diversity was possibly underestimated, and the donors were mostly white British, with more females. Nearly half of spike-specific TCRs reportedly target variant regions that are unmutated in the B.1.351 and B.1.1.7 variants. Baseline seropositives among AZD1222 recipients totaled only five or six.

This specimen was peripheral blood, taken on day 0 of AZD1222 vaccination. The TCR sequence derives from an adult in good health. V gene TRBV6-5 combines with J gene TRBJ1-1; TRBD1 is a possible D gene (6 bases). CDR3 bases: TGTGCCAGCAGTCTCGACAGGCTGAGGACTGAAGCTTTCTTT. Translation gives CASSLDRLRTEAFF.